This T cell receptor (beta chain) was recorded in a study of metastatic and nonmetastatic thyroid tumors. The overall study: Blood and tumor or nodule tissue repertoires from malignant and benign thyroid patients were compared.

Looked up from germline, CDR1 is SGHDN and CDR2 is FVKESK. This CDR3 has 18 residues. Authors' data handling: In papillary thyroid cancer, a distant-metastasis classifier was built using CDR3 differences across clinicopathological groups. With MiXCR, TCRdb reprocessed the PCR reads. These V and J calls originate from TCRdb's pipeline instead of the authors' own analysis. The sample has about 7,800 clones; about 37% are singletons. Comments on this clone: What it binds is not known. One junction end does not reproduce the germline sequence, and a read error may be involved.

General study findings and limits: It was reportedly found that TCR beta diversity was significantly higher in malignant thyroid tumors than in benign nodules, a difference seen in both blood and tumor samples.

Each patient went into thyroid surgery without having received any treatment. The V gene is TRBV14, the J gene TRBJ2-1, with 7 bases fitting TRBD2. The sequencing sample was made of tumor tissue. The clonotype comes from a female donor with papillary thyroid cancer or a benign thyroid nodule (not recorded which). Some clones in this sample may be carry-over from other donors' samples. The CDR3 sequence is CANSLHGGEGRGYNEQFF. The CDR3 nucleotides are TGTGCCAACAGCCTACACGGAGGGGAGGGTCGTGGCTACAATGAGCAGTTCTTC.